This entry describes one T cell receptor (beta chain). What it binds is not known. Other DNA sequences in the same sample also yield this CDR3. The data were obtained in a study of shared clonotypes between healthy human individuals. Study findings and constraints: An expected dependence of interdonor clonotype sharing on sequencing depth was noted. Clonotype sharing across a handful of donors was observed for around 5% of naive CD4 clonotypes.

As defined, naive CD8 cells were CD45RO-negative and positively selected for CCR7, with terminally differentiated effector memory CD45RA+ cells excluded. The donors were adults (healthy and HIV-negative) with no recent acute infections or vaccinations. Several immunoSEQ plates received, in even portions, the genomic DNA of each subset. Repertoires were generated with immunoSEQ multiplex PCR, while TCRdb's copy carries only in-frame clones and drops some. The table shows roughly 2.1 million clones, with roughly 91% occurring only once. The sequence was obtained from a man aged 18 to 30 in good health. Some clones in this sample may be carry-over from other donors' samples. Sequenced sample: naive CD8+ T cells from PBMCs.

The CDR3 DNA reads TGTGCCAGCGGGCCGGGGGGTCACGAGCAGTACTTC. Its translation is CASGPGGHEQYF. The chain is built from TRBV7-9 and TRBJ2-7, with 7 bases lining up with TRBD2. Trimming removed 8 bases from V and 5 bases from J; junction bases left unmatched: 6. There are 12 residues in the CDR3. Germline-derived CDR1 and CDR2 are SEHNR and FQNEAQ (reference sequence).